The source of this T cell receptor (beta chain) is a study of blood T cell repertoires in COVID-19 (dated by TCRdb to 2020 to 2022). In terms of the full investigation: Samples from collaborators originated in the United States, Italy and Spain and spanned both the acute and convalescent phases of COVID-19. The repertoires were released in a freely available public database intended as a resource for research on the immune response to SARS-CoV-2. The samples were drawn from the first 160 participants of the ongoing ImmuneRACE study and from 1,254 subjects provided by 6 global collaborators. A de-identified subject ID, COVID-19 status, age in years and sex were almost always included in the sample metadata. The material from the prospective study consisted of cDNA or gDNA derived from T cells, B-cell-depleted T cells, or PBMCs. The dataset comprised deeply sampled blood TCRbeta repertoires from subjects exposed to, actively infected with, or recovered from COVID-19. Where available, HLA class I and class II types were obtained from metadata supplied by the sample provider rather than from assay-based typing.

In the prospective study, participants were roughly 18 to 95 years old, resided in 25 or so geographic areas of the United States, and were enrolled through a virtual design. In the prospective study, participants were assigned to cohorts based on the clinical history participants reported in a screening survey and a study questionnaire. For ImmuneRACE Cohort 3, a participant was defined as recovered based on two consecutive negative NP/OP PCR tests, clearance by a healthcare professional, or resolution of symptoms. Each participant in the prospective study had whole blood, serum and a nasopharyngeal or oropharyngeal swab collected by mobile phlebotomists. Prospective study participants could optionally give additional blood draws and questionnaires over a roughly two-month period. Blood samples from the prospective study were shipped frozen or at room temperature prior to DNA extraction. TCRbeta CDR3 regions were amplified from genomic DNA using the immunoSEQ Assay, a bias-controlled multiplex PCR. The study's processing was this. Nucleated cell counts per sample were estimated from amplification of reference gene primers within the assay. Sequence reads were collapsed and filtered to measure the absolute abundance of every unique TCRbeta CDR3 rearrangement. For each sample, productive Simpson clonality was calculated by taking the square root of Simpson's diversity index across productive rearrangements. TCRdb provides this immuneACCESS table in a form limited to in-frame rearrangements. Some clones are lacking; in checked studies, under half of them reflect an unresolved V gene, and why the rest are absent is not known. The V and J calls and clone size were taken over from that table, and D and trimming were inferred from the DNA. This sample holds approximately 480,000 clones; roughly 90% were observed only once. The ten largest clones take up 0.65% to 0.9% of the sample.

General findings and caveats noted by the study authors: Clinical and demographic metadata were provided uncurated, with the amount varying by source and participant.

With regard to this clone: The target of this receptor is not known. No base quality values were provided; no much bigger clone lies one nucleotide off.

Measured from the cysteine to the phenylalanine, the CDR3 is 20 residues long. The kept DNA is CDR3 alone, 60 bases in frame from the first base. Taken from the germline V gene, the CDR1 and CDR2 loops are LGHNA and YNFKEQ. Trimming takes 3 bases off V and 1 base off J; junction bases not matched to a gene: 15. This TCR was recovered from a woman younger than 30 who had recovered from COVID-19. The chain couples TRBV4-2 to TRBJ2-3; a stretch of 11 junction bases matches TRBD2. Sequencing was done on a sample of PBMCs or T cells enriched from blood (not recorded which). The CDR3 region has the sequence CASSQEGPGASGGRTDTQYF. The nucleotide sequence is TGTGCCAGCAGCCAGGAGGGCCCCGGGGCTAGCGGGGGGCGCACAGATACGCAGTATTTT.